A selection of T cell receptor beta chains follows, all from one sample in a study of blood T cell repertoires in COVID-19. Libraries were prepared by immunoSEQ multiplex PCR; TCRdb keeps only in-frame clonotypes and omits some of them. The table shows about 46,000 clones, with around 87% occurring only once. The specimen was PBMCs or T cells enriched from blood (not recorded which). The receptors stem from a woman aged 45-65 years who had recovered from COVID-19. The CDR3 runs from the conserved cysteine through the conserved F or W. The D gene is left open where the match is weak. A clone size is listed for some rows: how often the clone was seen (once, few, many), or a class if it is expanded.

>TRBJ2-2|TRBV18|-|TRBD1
TGTGCCAGCTCACCGCTGACAGGGGGTAACACCGGGGAGCTGTTTTTT
CASSPLTGGNTGELFF
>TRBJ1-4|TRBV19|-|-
TGTGCCAGTAGTAGCTACGGGGATCCGGAGGTTGGGATTGGGAAACTGTTTTTT
CASSSYGDPEVGIGKLFF
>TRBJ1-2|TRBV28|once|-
TGTGCCAGCAGTTTATTAGGGAGGGAGAGCTATGGCTACACCTTC
CASSLLGRESYGYTF
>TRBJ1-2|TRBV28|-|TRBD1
TGTGCCAGCAGTTTACACAGGGGGTGGAACTATGGCTACACCTTC
CASSLHRGWNYGYTF
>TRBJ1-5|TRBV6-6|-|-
TGTGCCAGCAGTCACCTCCCAGGGTCCGATCAGCCCCAGCATTTT
CASSHLPGSDQPQHF
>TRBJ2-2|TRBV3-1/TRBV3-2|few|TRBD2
TGTGCCAGCAGCCGGGAAGGACTAGCGGCGAACACCGGGGAGCTGTTTTTT
CASSREGLAANTGELFF
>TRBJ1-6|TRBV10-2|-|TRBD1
TGCGCCAGCAACCGGGACAGAGATTCACCCCTCCACTTT
CASNRDRDSPLHF
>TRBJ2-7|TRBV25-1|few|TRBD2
TGTGCCAGCAGTGACTCTGCGGGGGGGCGCCACGAGCAGTACTTC
CASSDSAGGRHEQYF
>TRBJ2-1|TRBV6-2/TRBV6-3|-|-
TGTGCCAGCAGTTACTTACCGGGACAAGAGCAGTTCTTC
CASSYLPGQEQFF
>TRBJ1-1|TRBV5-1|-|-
TGCGCCAGCAGCCCGGACTTAGGGAACACTGAAGCTTTCTTT
CASSPDLGNTEAFF
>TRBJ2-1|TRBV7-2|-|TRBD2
TGTGCCAGCAGTTCACTAGCGGGAGTATGGGATGAGCAGTTCTTC
CASSSLAGVWDEQFF
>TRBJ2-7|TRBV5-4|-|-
TGTGCCAGCAGCATAGACTCAGCGCGGGAGCAGTACTTC
CASSIDSAREQYF
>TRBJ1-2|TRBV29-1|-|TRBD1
TGCAGCGGGCAGACAGGGGACTATGGCTACACCTTC
CSGQTGDYGYTF
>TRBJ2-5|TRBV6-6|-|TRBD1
TGTGCAGGGGGCGAGTACCAAGAGACCCAGTACTTC
CAGGEYQETQYF
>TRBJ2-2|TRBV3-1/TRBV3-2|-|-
TGTGCCAGCAGCCAACAGGGCCGCGGGGAGCTGTTTTTT
CASSQQGRGELFF
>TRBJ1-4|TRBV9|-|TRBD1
TGTGCCAGCAGCTCCGGACAGGGGATTATAAGCACTAATGAAAAACTGTTTTTT
CASSSGQGIISTNEKLFF
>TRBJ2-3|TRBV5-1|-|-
TGCGCCAGCAGCGTTAAAGGCGGTGAGGGGGCAGATACGCAGTATTTT
CASSVKGGEGADTQYF
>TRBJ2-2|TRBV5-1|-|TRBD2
TGCGCCAGCAGCTCCCCGGGCCTAGCGGGAACCGGGGAGCTGTTTTTT
CASSSPGLAGTGELFF
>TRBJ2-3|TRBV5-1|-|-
TGCGCCAGCAGCCCGGTAGGAGCTAGCACAGATACGCAGTATTTT
CASSPVGASTDTQYF
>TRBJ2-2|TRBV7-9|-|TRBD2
TGTGCCAGCAGCCCCTTCACAGGACTAGCAATTGCCGGGGAGCTGTTTTTT
CASSPFTGLAIAGELFF
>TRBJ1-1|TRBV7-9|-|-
TGTGCCAGCAGCCACGGGCCGGGCGGGAGTAGTTACATGAACACTGAAGCTTTCTTT
CASSHGPGGSSYMNTEAFF
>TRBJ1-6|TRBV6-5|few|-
TGTGCCAGCAGTTACGTTAGTTTGGATTCACCCCTCCACTTT
CASSYVSLDSPLHF
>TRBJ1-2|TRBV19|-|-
TGTGCCAGTAGTATCACGACAGCCGCTAACTATGGCTACACCTTC
CASSITTAANYGYTF
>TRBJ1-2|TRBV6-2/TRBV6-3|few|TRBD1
TGTGCCAGCAGTTATGGGACAGGGGCTTCTGACTATGGCTACACCTTC
CASSYGTGASDYGYTF
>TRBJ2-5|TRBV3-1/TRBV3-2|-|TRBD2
TGTGCCAGCAGCCAAGTAACAGGCTCCTGGAGCACAGCGGGAGTGGTAAGAGGAGAGACCCAGTACTTC
CASSQVTGSWSTAGVVRGETQYF
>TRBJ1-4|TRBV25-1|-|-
TGTGCCAGCAGCTCGCTCCGGGGTAATGAAAAACTGTTTTTT
CASSSLRGNEKLFF
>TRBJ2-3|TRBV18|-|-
TGTGCCAGCTCACCAGGCAGGGGACCACCAGATACGCAGTATTTT
CASSPGRGPPDTQYF
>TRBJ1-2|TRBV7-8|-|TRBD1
TGTGCCAGCAGCGACCCGGGACAGGGGTACTATGGCTACACCTTC
CASSDPGQGYYGYTF
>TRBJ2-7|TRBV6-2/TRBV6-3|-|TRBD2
TGTGCCAGCAGCCGGACTAGCGGGGGGGCTAACGAGCAGTACTTC
CASSRTSGGANEQYF
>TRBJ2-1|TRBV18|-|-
TGTGCCAGCTCACAGCTACTAACAGGGAGCTCCTACAATGAGCAGTTCTTC
CASSQLLTGSSYNEQFF
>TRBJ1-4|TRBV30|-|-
TGTGCCTGGAGTTCGAGGGGGGAAAAACTGTTTTTT
CAWSSRGEKLFF
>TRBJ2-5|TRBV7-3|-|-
TGTGCCAGCAGCTTAGGTCTAGAGGGGACCCAGTACTTC
CASSLGLEGTQYF
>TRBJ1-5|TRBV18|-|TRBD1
TGTGCCAGCTCGGGCAGCACGACAGGGAACAATCAGCCCCAGCATTTT
CASSGSTTGNNQPQHF
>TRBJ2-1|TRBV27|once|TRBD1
TGTGCCAGCAGTTTTCAGGGGGTGAATGAGCAGTTCTTC
CASSFQGVNEQFF
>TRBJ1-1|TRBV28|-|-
TGTGCCAGCAGTTTAGACAGAGCGAACACTGAAGCTTTCTTT
CASSLDRANTEAFF
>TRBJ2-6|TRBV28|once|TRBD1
TGTGCCAGCACCAAAGACAGGGGGCTGAGCGGGGCCAACGTCCTGACTTTC
CASTKDRGLSGANVLTF
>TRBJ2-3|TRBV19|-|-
TGTGCCAGTAGTAATATGGATACGCAGTATTTT
CASSNMDTQYF
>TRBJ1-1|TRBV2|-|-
TGTGCCAGGACAGTTTTGGGTGTGAACACTGAAGCTTTCTTT
CARTVLGVNTEAFF
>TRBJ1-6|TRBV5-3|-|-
TGTGCCAGAACGTCGAGGGATTCACCCCTCCACTTT
CARTSRDSPLHF
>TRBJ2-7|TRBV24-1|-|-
TGTGCCACCGGGACAATAAACGGCTACGAGCAGTACTTC
CATGTINGYEQYF
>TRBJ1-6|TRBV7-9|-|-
TGTGCCAGCAGCTTAGCGAGCTGGGCAAATAATTCACCCCTCCACTTT
CASSLASWANNSPLHF
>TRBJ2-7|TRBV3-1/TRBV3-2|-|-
TGTGCCAGCAGCCGCTACTCCTACGAGCAGTACTTC
CASSRYSYEQYF
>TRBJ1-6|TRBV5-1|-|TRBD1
TGCGCCAGCAGCTCGGACAGGGGGCTGGGGTCCTATAATTCACCCCTCCACTTT
CASSSDRGLGSYNSPLHF
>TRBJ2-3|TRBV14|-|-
TGTGCCAGCAGCCAAGCCGGCGGCTGGGGGGGCACAGATACGCAGTATTTT
CASSQAGGWGGTDTQYF
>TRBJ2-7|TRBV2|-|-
TGTGCCAGCAGTTTGCAGCAAGGGGGCTACGAGCAGTACTTC
CASSLQQGGYEQYF
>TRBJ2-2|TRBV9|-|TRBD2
TGTGCCAGCAGCCCGGGAAGAGGACTAGCGGGGTCGTACACCGGGGAGCTGTTTTTT
CASSPGRGLAGSYTGELFF
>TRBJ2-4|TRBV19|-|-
TGTGCCAGTAGTATAATTGGCCAGGGGAAAAACATTCAGTACTTC
CASSIIGQGKNIQYF
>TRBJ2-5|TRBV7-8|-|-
TGTGCCAGCAGCTTCTCCGGGCAAGAGACCCAGTACTTC
CASSFSGQETQYF
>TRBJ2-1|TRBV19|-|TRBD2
TGTGCCAGTAGTATTCAACTAGCGGGGGGGCGAAATGAGCAGTTCTTC
CASSIQLAGGRNEQFF
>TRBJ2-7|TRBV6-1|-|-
TGTGCCAGCAGTGAAAGGCGACGAGGACACCAGTACTTC
CASSERRRGHQYF
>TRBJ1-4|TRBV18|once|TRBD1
TGTGCCAGCTCACCGACAGGGAATAATGAAAAACTGTTTTTT
CASSPTGNNEKLFF